These 5 T cell receptor beta chains were sequenced from one sample in a study of T cell responses to AZD1222 COVID-19 vaccine. Profiling relied on immunoSEQ multiplex PCR, and the TCRdb table lists in-frame clones only, not all of them. The data show about 180,000 clones, about 90% seen once. The starting material was peripheral blood, obtained 28 days after the second AZD1222 dose. These receptor sequences come from an adult who received the AZD1222 COVID-19 vaccine.

The chain uses TRBV7-9 and TRBJ2-1; D is possibly TRBD1 (7 bases). V gave up 5 bases and J gave up 0 bases, with 23 bases separating them. The V gene's germline CDR1 is SEHNR and CDR2 FQNEAQ (reference sequence). The CDR3 consists of 19 residues. CDR3: CASSRRDRRKRSSYNEQFF. CDR3 nucleotide sequence: TGTGCCAGCAGCCGGCGGGACAGAAGAAAAAGGAGCTCCTACAATGAGCAGTTCTTC.

This sequence joins TRBV3-1 (or the pseudogene TRBV3-2) and TRBJ1-2; no definite D call. V was trimmed by 3 bases and J by 2 bases, leaving 4 bases between them. This CDR3 region has 12 residues. CDR1 is LGHDT, CDR2 YNNKEL, per germline (reference sequence). The DNA for the CDR3 is TGTGCCAGCAGCCAGGAGAACTATGGCTACACCTTC. Translated, it gives CASSQENYGYTF.

This chain's CDR3 is CASTPGQLYGYTF. In DNA form, the CDR3 reads TGTGCCAGCACTCCGGGACAACTCTATGGCTACACCTTC. The chain combines TRBV6-5 with TRBJ1-2; tentative D call: TRBD1 (6 bases). The length of the CDR3 is 13 residues. Germline V gives CDR1 MNHEY, CDR2 SVGAGI. Trimming took 7 bases from V and 4 from J, leaving 13 bases between them.

V usage is TRBV9 and J usage is TRBJ2-3; 8 nucleotides agree with TRBD2. J gave up 4 bases and V 1 base, and 5 bases lay outside the gene matches. The CDR3 runs 15 residues. Looked up from germline, CDR1 is SGDLS and CDR2 is YYNGEE. The CDR3 sequence is CASSVQAGVADTQYF. The CDR3 bases are TGTGCCAGCAGCGTACAAGCGGGAGTGGCAGATACGCAGTATTTT.

The chain joins TRBV27 to TRBJ1-4, with 9 nucleotides matching TRBD1. Germline V gene lookup returns CDR1 MNHEY and CDR2 SMNVEV (reference sequence). V lost 5 bases to trimming and J lost 5 bases; unmatched junction nucleotides: 6. This CDR3 contains 15 residues. CDR3 sequence (DNA): TGTGCCAGCAGTCCCCTAACAGGGGGCAATGAAAAACTGTTTTTT. This gives the protein CASSPLTGGNEKLFF.